Below, 20 T cell receptor beta chains from the same sample are listed, as sequenced in a study of blood T cell repertoires in COVID-19. Using immunoSEQ multiplex PCR, the repertoire was profiled, and TCRdb retains in-frame clones only, with some absent. The data contain approximately 280,000 clones, roughly 80% of them singletons. Sequences were obtained from PBMCs or T cells enriched from blood (not recorded which). Receptor source: a man between 40 and 49 years old who had been exposed to COVID-19.

The rearrangement joins TRBV7-9 to TRBJ1-5; tentative D call: TRBD1 (5 bases). Germline-derived CDR1 and CDR2 are SEHNR and FQNEAQ (reference sequence). V lost 4 bases and J 3 bases, leaving 16 bases between the germline ends. The CDR3 is 16 residues long. The DNA of the CDR3 is TGTGCCAGCAGCTCAGGATGGCTGACAGACAATCAGCCCCAGCATTTT. It is translated as CASSSGWLTDNQPQHF.

V and J are TRBV7-3 and TRBJ1-1; D may be TRBD1 (6 bases). Trimming removed 4 bases at V and 5 bases at J, with 14 bases between. Germline values: CDR1 SGHTA, CDR2 FQGTGA. The CDR3 length is 14 residues. The chain's CDR3 is CASSSGTYQTEAFF. CDR3 nucleotides: TGTGCCAGCAGCTCTGGGACATACCAAACTGAAGCTTTCTTT.

The gene calls are TRBV13 and TRBJ2-7; 12 bases match TRBD2. The V gene's germline CDR1 is PRHDT and CDR2 FYEKMQ (reference sequence). CDR3 size: 16 residues. Losses at the gene ends were 5 bases for V and 6 bases for J; bases not matched to a gene: 11. The CDR3 nucleotides are TGTGCCAGCAGCACCCGAAGGACTAGCGGGAAGGGCGAGCAGTACTTC. It translates to CASSTRRTSGKGEQYF.

This rearrangement joins TRBV24-1 to TRBJ1-2; D is possibly TRBD1 (5 bases). Trimming left V 4 bases short and J 5 bases short, with 19 bases between. The CDR3 is made up of 16 amino acids. CDR1 and CDR2 (germline): KGHDR, SFDVKD. This CDR3 is CATSDDRGAGPYGYTF. CDR3 nucleotide sequence: TGTGCCACCAGTGACGATCGCGGGGCAGGGCCTTATGGCTACACCTTC.

The CDR3 nucleotides are TGTGCCAGCAGCCTCCCGTCGGGGGCCGGGGAGCTGTTTTTT. Translated: CASSLPSGAGELFF. This rearrangement joins TRBV5-5 to TRBJ2-2; D is possibly TRBD2 (6 bases). Germline assignment: CDR1 SGHKS and CDR2 YYEKEE (reference sequence). Trimming left V 4 bases short and J 6 bases short, with 13 bases between. The CDR3 is 14 amino acids.

The chain has TRBV4-2 and TRBJ2-3; D is undetermined. V was clipped by 2 bases and J by 5 bases, with 8 bases between them. This CDR3 comprises 13 residues. Looked up from germline, CDR1 is LGHNA and CDR2 is YNFKEQ. CDR3 loop: CASSQLSGDTQYF. Written as DNA, the CDR3 is TGTGCCAGCAGCCAACTTTCAGGAGATACGCAGTATTTT.

The V and J genes are TRBV28 and TRBJ2-1, with a tentative D call TRBD1 (6 bases). Trimming cost V 5 bases and J 15 bases, with 17 bases left between them. Germline V gene lookup returns CDR1 MDHEN and CDR2 SYDVKM. The CDR3 is made up of 12 amino acids. The CDR3 is CASSVGGTHTFF. In DNA, the CDR3 is TGTGCCAGCAGTGTGGGTGGGACACATACGTTCTTC.

The rearrangement links TRBV2 to TRBJ2-7, with D maybe TRBD1 (6 bases). Trimming shortened V by 6 bases and J by 0 bases, and 12 bases separated the two germline ends. Germline V gene lookup returns CDR1 SNHLY and CDR2 FYNNEI. The CDR3 consists of 14 residues. The CDR3 DNA is TGTGCCAGCAGGTGGCAGGGGACCTCCTACGAGCAGTACTTC. Translation gives CASRWQGTSYEQYF.

The V call is TRBV7-3, the J call TRBJ2-2; D not certain. Germline CDR1 SGHTA, CDR2 FQGTGA. There are 14 residues in the CDR3. Trimming cost V 0 bases and J 6 bases, with 8 bases left between them. CDR3 sequence: CASSLTAGSGELFF. CDR3 sequence (DNA): TGTGCCAGCAGCTTAACGGCAGGTTCCGGGGAGCTGTTTTTT.

This chain connects TRBV10-3 to TRBJ2-7; D possibly corresponds to TRBD2 (6 bases). Trimming took off 6 bases at V and 0 bases at J, with 18 bases between the two ends. CDR1 is ENHRY, CDR2 SYGVKD, per germline. The CDR3 covers 16 residues. In DNA, the CDR3 is TGTGCCATCAGGGGGGGTGACGGACCCCCCTCCTACGAGCAGTACTTC. Protein product: CAIRGGDGPPSYEQYF.

In DNA, the CDR3 is TGTGCCAGCAGCTCCCGGGGTGGCTCTGGAAACACCATATATTTT. It is translated as CASSSRGGSGNTIYF. The gene calls are TRBV7-3 and TRBJ1-3; no firm D call. Germline lookup yields CDR1 SGHTA and CDR2 FQGTGA. The length of the CDR3 is 15 residues. The germline V and J ends were trimmed by 4 bases and 0 bases, with 10 bases remaining between them.

The rearrangement links TRBV7-9 to TRBJ2-7; D might be TRBD1 (6 bases). The CDR3 loop spans 15 amino acids. Looked up from germline, CDR1 is SEHNR and CDR2 is FQNEAQ (reference sequence). With 5 bases removed from V and 2 bases from J, the gap between germline ends came to 16 bases. The DNA of the CDR3 is TGTGCCAGCAGCGCCGCCGGGACAACCACCTACGAGCAGTACTTC. Encoded protein: CASSAAGTTTYEQYF. Full variable domain (remainder filled in from reference TRBV7-9 and TRBJ2-7): DTGVSQNPRHKITKRGQNVTFRCDPISEHNRLYWYRQTLGQGPEFLTYFQNEAQLEKSRLLSDRFSAERPKGSFSTLEIQRTEQGDSAMYLCASSAAGTTTYEQYFGPGTRLTVT.

The chain employs TRBV29-1 and TRBJ2-3, with 7 positions matching TRBD2. The germline gives CDR1 SQVTM, CDR2 ANQGSEA. With 7 bases clipped from V and 2 bases from J, the junction kept 6 bases outside the gene matches. The CDR3 is 13 amino acids. CDR3 amino acids: CSGASGITDTQYF. CDR3 DNA: TGCAGCGGGGCTAGCGGAATCACAGATACGCAGTATTTT.

The rearrangement joins TRBV3-1 (or the pseudogene TRBV3-2) to TRBJ2-4; 8 nucleotides align to TRBD2. J gave up 13 bases and V 1 base, and 6 bases lay outside the gene matches. The CDR3 is 13 amino acids. CDR1 and CDR2 (germline): LGHDT, YNNKEL (reference sequence). The CDR3 nucleotides are TGTGCCAGCAGCCAAGCCGCGGGAGGTAGACAGTACTTC. As protein: CASSQAAGGRQYF.

This rearrangement joins TRBV5-1 to TRBJ2-1; 9 positions match TRBD1. Germline assignment: CDR1 SGHRS and CDR2 YFSETQ. CDR3 length: 13 amino acids. V was clipped by 5 bases and J by 9 bases; unmatched bases: 6. For the CDR3, the DNA is TGCGCCAGCAGGAGGGACAGGGAAGGTGAGCAGTTCTTC. Translated, it gives CASRRDREGEQFF. Full variable domain (outside the CDR3, taken from reference TRBV5-1 and TRBJ2-1): KAGVTQTPRYLIKTRGQQVTLSCSPISGHRSVSWYQQTPGQGLQFLFEYFSETQRNKGNFPGRFSGRQFSNSRSEMNVSTLELGDSALYLCASRRDREGEQFFGPGTRLTVL.

The chain uses TRBV7-9 and TRBJ1-1; the match to TRBD1 covers 11 bases. Trimming at V came to 8 bases and at J to 5 bases, leaving 7 bases not matched to a gene. Per germline, CDR1 SEHNR and CDR2 FQNEAQ (reference sequence). The CDR3 totals 14 residues. The CDR3 DNA reads as TGTGCCAGCCTTACCGGGACAGGGGGTACTGAAGCTTTCTTT. Residues: CASLTGTGGTEAFF.

This clone came up a few times. This CDR3 is CASSLRGGSSYNEQFF. CDR3 nucleotides: TGTGCCAGCAGCTTAAGGGGGGGAAGCTCCTACAATGAGCAGTTCTTC. The chain recombines TRBV11-2 with TRBJ2-1; TRBD2 is a possible D gene (7 bases). Looked up from germline, CDR1 is SGHAT and CDR2 is FQNNGV. There are 16 residues in the CDR3. The V gene lost 2 bases and the J gene lost 0 bases, with 11 bases spanning the gap.

The V gene is TRBV4-2, the J gene TRBJ1-5; D perhaps matches TRBD1 (5 bases). The CDR3 totals 14 residues. The V gene's germline CDR1 is LGHNA and CDR2 YNFKEQ. V lost 3 bases to trimming and J lost 5 bases, with 11 bases between them. The CDR3 nucleotides are TGTGCCAGCAGCCATCAAGGGGAAGATCAGCCCCAGCATTTT. It codes for CASSHQGEDQPQHF.

This clone was detected only a few times. In nucleotides, the CDR3 is TGTGCCAGTAGTGTAGGGACATTGAACACTGAAGCTTTCTTT. Amino acid sequence: CASSVGTLNTEAFF. The V call is TRBV19, the J call TRBJ1-1; D possibly corresponds to TRBD1 (6 bases). The germline V gene encodes CDR1 LNHDA and CDR2 SQIVND (reference sequence). V was trimmed by 5 bases and J by 0 bases, leaving 10 bases between them. This CDR3 comprises 14 residues.

This clone was seen at least ten times. This chain joins TRBV19 and TRBJ2-1; perhaps TRBD2 as D (6 bases). Germline loops: CDR1 LNHDA, CDR2 SQIVND (reference sequence). The CDR3 has 15 residues. V gave up 6 bases and J gave up 4 bases, with 16 bases separating them. The CDR3 bases are TGTGCCAGTAGGGTAGGGACTTCCTTTTACAATGAGCAGTTCTTC. It translates to CASRVGTSFYNEQFF.